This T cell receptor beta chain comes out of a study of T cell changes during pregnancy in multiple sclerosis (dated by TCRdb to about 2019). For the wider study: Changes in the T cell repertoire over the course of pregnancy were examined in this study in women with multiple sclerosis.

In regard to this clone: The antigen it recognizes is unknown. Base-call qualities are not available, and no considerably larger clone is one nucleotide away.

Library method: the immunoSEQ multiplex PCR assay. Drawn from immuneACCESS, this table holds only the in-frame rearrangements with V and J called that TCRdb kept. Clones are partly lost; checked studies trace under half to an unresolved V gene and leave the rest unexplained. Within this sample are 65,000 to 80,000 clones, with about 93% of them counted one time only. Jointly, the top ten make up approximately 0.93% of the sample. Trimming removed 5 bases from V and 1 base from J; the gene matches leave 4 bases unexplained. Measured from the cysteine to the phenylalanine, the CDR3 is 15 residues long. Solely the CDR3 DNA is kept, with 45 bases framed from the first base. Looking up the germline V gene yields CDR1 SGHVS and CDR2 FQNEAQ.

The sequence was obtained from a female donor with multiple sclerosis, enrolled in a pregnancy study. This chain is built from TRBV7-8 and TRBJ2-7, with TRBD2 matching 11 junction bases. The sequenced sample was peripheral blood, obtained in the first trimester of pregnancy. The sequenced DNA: TGTGCCAGCAGCCTCCGACTAGCGGGATCCTACGAGCAGTACTTC. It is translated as CASSLRLAGSYEQYF.